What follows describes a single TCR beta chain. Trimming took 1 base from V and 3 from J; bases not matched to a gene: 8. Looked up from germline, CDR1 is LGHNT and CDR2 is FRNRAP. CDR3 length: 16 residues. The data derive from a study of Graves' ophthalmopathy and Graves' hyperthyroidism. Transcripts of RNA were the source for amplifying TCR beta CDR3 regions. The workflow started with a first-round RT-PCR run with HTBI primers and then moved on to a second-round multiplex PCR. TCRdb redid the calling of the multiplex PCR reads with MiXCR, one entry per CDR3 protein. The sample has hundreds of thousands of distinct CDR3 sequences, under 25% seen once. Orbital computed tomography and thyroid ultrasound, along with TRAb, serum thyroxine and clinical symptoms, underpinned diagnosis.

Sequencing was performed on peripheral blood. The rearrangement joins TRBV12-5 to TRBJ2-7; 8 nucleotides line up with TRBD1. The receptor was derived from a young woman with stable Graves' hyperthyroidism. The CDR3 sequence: CASGLGSRDRNYEQYF. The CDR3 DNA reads TGTGCTAGTGGTTTGGGAAGCCGGGACAGGAACTACGAGCAGTACTTC. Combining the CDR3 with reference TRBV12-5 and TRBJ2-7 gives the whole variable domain DARVTQTPRHKVTEMGQEVTMRCQPILGHNTVFWYRQTMMQGLELLAYFRNRAPLDDSGMPKDRFSAEMPDATLATLKIQPSEPRDSAVYFCASGLGSRDRNYEQYFGPGTRLTVT.